The 17 T cell receptor beta chains presented below share a single source sample, sequenced in a study of cytomegalovirus exposure and HLA in healthy donors. PCR used 60 Vbeta primers and 13 Jbeta primers. The method was immunoSEQ multiplex PCR; TCRdb's version includes in-frame clones alone and lacks a portion of them. This sample carries around 200,000 clones, roughly 79% of them seen once, and the ten largest clones take 1.5% to 2%. Sequenced material: PBMCs. The receptors originated from a man aged 25-40 years in good health and CMV-seronegative.

V and J are TRBV14 and TRBJ2-6; no definite D call. The CDR3 is 14 residues long. Looked up from germline, CDR1 is SGHDN and CDR2 is FVKESK. Trimming pared 3 bases from V and 1 base from J, leaving 4 bases between. CDR3 coding DNA: TGTGCCAGCAGCCAGTTATCTGGGGCCAACGTCCTGACTTTC. This codes for CASSQLSGANVLTF.

J is TRBJ2-3 and V is TRBV7-6, with TRBD2 as a possible D gene (6 bases). CDR3 length: 17 amino acids. V lost 5 bases, J lost 2 bases, and 20 bases lay in between. Germline V gives CDR1 SGHVS, CDR2 FNYEAQ. The CDR3 is CASSPEGFTILTDTQYF. CDR3 nucleotide sequence: TGTGCCAGCAGCCCGGAGGGTTTTACCATACTCACAGATACGCAGTATTTT.

The chain combines TRBV5-1 with TRBJ2-2; 7 nucleotides agree with TRBD1. Germline lookup yields CDR1 SGHRS and CDR2 YFSETQ. Trimming removed 3 bases from V and 9 bases from J; junction bases left unmatched: 14. CDR3 length: 16 amino acids. The CDR3 protein is CASSSMADRRSWELFF. DNA of the CDR3: TGCGCCAGCAGCTCGATGGCGGACAGGAGATCGTGGGAGCTGTTTTTT. The full variable domain, its missing parts supplied by reference TRBV5-1 and TRBJ2-2, is KAGVTQTPRYLIKTRGQQVTLSCSPISGHRSVSWYQQTPGQGLQFLFEYFSETQRNKGNFPGRFSGRQFSNSRSEMNVSTLELGDSALYLCASSSMADRRSWELFFGEGSRLTVL.

There are a few counts of this clone. The rearrangement uses TRBV6-6 and TRBJ1-2; D is unresolved. V lost 2 bases and J lost 4, with 17 bases in between. In germline, CDR1 is MNHNY, CDR2 SVGAGI (reference sequence). The CDR3 runs to 16 residues. CDR3 nucleotides: TGTGCCAGCAGTTACAGGGTTGATGGGAGCCCCTATGGCTACACCTTC. This encodes CASSYRVDGSPYGYTF.

J is TRBJ2-2 and V is TRBV28; D call uncertain. Germline lookup yields CDR1 MDHEN and CDR2 SYDVKM. The CDR3 runs 13 residues. The V gene lost 6 bases and the J gene lost 6 bases, with 11 bases spanning the gap. Here the CDR3 DNA reads TGTGCCAGCAGCCCGCTATGGTCCGGGGAGCTGTTTTTT. Protein product: CASSPLWSGELFF.

The gene calls are TRBV29-1 and TRBJ2-7, with 8 bases lining up with TRBD1. V was pared by 0 bases and J by 7 bases, with 8 bases of the junction left unmatched. Germline V gives CDR1 SQVTM, CDR2 ANQGSEA. There are 14 residues in the CDR3. Here the CDR3 reads CSVEDGQGANEQYF. The CDR3 DNA reads as TGCAGCGTTGAAGATGGCCAGGGGGCGAATGAGCAGTACTTC.

This CDR3 reads CASRKEGWYAEQYF. DNA for the CDR3: TGTGCCAGCAGAAAGGAGGGGTGGTACGCCGAGCAGTACTTC. The chain links TRBV6-5 to TRBJ2-7; D may be TRBD2 (6 bases). From germline, CDR1 is MNHEY and CDR2 SVGAGI. Trimming took 6 bases from V and 6 from J, leaving 18 bases between them. This CDR3 is built from 14 residues.

The gene calls are TRBV7-9 and TRBJ1-2; D not certain. Germline-derived CDR1 and CDR2 are SEHNR and FQNEAQ (reference sequence). Trimming left V 1 base short and J 2 bases short, with 11 bases between. The CDR3 runs 15 residues. This chain's CDR3 is CASSLGSWRNYGYTF. CDR3 nucleotides: TGTGCCAGCAGCTTAGGTTCGTGGCGGAACTATGGCTACACCTTC. The whole variable domain, remainder taken from reference TRBV7-9 and TRBJ1-2, is DTGVSQNPRHKITKRGQNVTFRCDPISEHNRLYWYRQTLGQGPEFLTYFQNEAQLEKSRLLSDRFSAERPKGSFSTLEIQRTEQGDSAMYLCASSLGSWRNYGYTFGSGTRLTVV.

This clone was seen only once. This sequence joins TRBV6-1 and TRBJ2-2, with a tentative D call TRBD1 (5 bases). V was shortened by 0 bases and J by 3 bases, with 11 bases between the two germline ends. The CDR3 is 16 amino acids. Germline V lookup: CDR1 MNHNS, CDR2 SASEGT. CDR3 coding DNA: TGTGCCAGCAGTGAAGCGCAGGGTCGGGACACCGGGGAGCTGTTTTTT. Encoded protein: CASSEAQGRDTGELFF.

The rearrangement uses TRBV7-6 and TRBJ1-2; TRBD1 matches 9 bases. After removal of 0 bases from V and 13 bases from J, the junction contained 6 bases not matched to a gene. The germline gives CDR1 SGHVS, CDR2 FNYEAQ. CDR3 size: 13 residues. This chain's CDR3 is CASSLAGGTGITF. Here the CDR3 DNA reads TGTGCCAGCAGCTTAGCGGGCGGGACAGGGATCACCTTC. Complete variable domain (other parts from reference TRBV7-6 and TRBJ1-2): GAGVSQSPRYKVTKRGQDVALRCDPISGHVSLYWYRQALGQGPEFLTYFNYEAQQDKSGLPNDRFSAERPEGSISTLTIQRTEQRDSAMYRCASSLAGGTGITFGSGTRLTVV.

Concerning this clone itself: Different DNA sequences within this sample yield the same CDR3. The chain is built from TRBV6-1 and TRBJ2-5, with 8 positions matching TRBD2. The CDR3 spans 14 residues. Losses at the gene ends were 1 base for V and 5 bases for J; bases not matched to a gene: 3. CDR1 and CDR2 from the germline V gene are MNHNS and SASEGT. This CDR3 reads CASSEGTSSETQYF. CDR3 nucleotides: TGTGCCAGCAGTGAAGGGACTAGCAGTGAGACCCAGTACTTC.

J is TRBJ1-1 and V is TRBV5-1; 8 nucleotides align to TRBD1. The J segment lost 4 bases and the V segment lost 5 bases, leaving 13 bases of the junction unmatched. CDR3 size: 16 residues. CDR1 is SGHRS and CDR2 is YFSETQ in the germline V gene. CDR3 sequence reads: CASRSTGALLGTEAFF. The CDR3 DNA reads TGCGCCAGCAGATCGACAGGGGCCCTATTGGGCACTGAAGCTTTCTTT.

The V and J genes are TRBV5-1 and TRBJ2-5; 7 nucleotides align to TRBD2. V lost 4 bases, J lost 0 bases, and 9 bases stayed unmatched. CDR1 and CDR2 from the germline V gene are SGHRS and YFSETQ. The CDR3 loop spans 16 amino acids. The CDR3 sequence: CASSSPERGYQETQYF. As DNA, the CDR3 is TGCGCCAGCAGCAGCCCCGAGCGGGGCTACCAAGAGACCCAGTACTTC.

The rearrangement links TRBV9 to TRBJ2-1; 7 bases are shared with TRBD1. From germline, CDR1 is SGDLS and CDR2 YYNGEE. Trimming took 3 bases from V and 2 from J; bases not matched to a gene: 2. CDR3 size: 14 residues. CDR3 residues: CASSAGTAYNEQFF. CDR3 nucleotide sequence: TGTGCCAGCAGCGCAGGGACAGCCTACAATGAGCAGTTCTTC.

The chain is built from TRBV9 and TRBJ2-2; 8 bases map to TRBD2. V trimming: 5 bases; J trimming: 2 bases; junction bases outside the gene matches: 8. Germline V lookup: CDR1 SGDLS, CDR2 YYNGEE. CDR3 size: 16 residues. CDR3 coding DNA: TGTGCCAGCAGGATGGGTAGCGGGACTAACACCGGGGAGCTGTTTTTT. It specifies CASRMGSGTNTGELFF.

The V gene is TRBV11-2, the J gene TRBJ2-7, with 7 bases aligning to TRBD1. Germline lookup yields CDR1 SGHAT and CDR2 FQNNGV. The V segment lost 1 base and the J segment 6 bases; nucleotides outside the gene matches: 3. This CDR3 is built from 13 residues. This CDR3 is CASSLGTGFEQYF. CDR3 in DNA: TGTGCCAGCAGCTTAGGGACAGGATTCGAGCAGTACTTC. Full variable domain (outside the CDR3, taken from reference TRBV11-2 and TRBJ2-7): EAGVAQSPRYKIIEKRQSVAFWCNPISGHATLYWYQQILGQGPKLLIQFQNNGVVDDSQLPKDRFSAERLKGVDSTLKIQPAKLEDSAVYLCASSLGTGFEQYFGPGTRLTVT.

This sequence joins TRBV4-1 and TRBJ2-1; 8 positions agree with TRBD2. The CDR3 totals 18 residues. V lost 1 base, J lost 9 bases, and 17 bases stayed unmatched. Germline CDR1 MGHRA, CDR2 YSYEKL. In nucleotides, the CDR3 is TGCGCCAGCAGCCAAGGCGGTAGCGGGACTTCGCCCTCCAGTGAGCAGTTCTTC. It encodes CASSQGGSGTSPSSEQFF.